This is a list of T cell receptor beta chains from one sample in a study of blood T cell repertoires in COVID-19. Only in-frame clones appear in the TCRdb table, and some are missing; sequencing was by immunoSEQ multiplex PCR. In the table there are roughly 300,000 clones, about nine tenths of which are singletons. Sample: peripheral blood. The receptor set was obtained from a woman aged 25 to 39 with COVID-19, enrolled during active disease. Each CDR3 is given with its conserved first and last residue.

v_call	cdr3_aa
TRBV13	CASSFPGGGPGEQFF
TRBV27	CASSLFIGTGKNIQYF
TRBV7-8	CASSVGTGDNQPQHF
TRBV19	CASTRTYNNEKLFF
TRBV27	CASSLAGQGYNSPLHF
TRBV18	CASSQRDSLNEKLFF
TRBV7-9	CASSLGPLPSPLHF
TRBV7-9	CASSLQGGGTKNTEAFF
TRBV27	CASRLAGGTDTQYF
TRBV28	CASSFGGSSYNSPLHF
TRBV4-3	CASSQDLGTANEKLFF
TRBV24-1	CATRGQPNQPQHF
TRBV12-5	CASGRGTARQETQYF
TRBV14	CASSPQGALVTGELFF
TRBV2	CASGSPPGANGYTF
TRBV19	CASSIAVGGREAFF
TRBV29-1	CSVEGGASNYGYTF
TRBV28	CATQSPNTGELFF
TRBV27	CASRTIGVANTGELFF
TRBV7-2	CASSLDADFSPLHF
TRBV7-2	CASSPGASGVYGYTF
TRBV13	CASSSRGAYTQYF
TRBV28	CASRPAGLGELFF
TRBV3-1/TRBV3-2	CASSTGGRNTGELFF
TRBV27	CASSPVLGVTEAFF
TRBV7-8	CASSLKATSYNEQFF
TRBV7-2	CASSLTGAGGGTDTQYF
TRBV19	CASSTGQGSYGYTF
TRBV14	CASSQGFRNYGYTF
TRBV7-9	CASSLTGVGTEAFF
TRBV6-5	CASRVDRGANQPQHF
TRBV5-6	CASSLGGQPTEQYF
TRBV7-2	CASSETSGGPNEQFF
TRBV7-9	CASSPTVRNSPLHF
TRBV7-2	CASSYQGVTEAFF
TRBV18	CASSPTPGGQYEQYF
TRBV12-3/TRBV12-4	CASSFNSLYGYTF
TRBV2	CASKAGEKLFF
TRBV6-2/TRBV6-3	CASSLIGTGNYDYTF
TRBV10-2	CASTPTGPLEGYTF
TRBV19	CARATDRVGYGYTF